The T cell receptor beta chain under discussion was sequenced for a study of blood T cell repertoires in COVID-19. The repertoire was sequenced with immunoSEQ multiplex PCR; TCRdb's copy has only in-frame clones and lacks some. The sample lists hundreds of thousands of clones, 80% to 90% seen once, with 4.6% in the top ten. The V and J ends lost 4 bases and 3 bases respectively, with 12 bases between them. There are 15 residues in the CDR3. Germline V gene sequence: CDR1 LGHNT, CDR2 FRNRAP. The specimen sequenced was peripheral blood. The chain is built from TRBV12-5 and TRBJ2-2; D is possibly TRBD1 (7 bases). The sequence was obtained from a man between 35 and 55 years old with acute or convalescent COVID-19. DNA for the CDR3: TGTGCTAGTGGTTCCGGCAGGGGGGACACCGGGGAGCTGTTTTTT. Amino acids: CASGSGRGDTGELFF. Together with reference TRBV12-5 and TRBJ2-2, the CDR3 gives the full variable domain: DARVTQTPRHKVTEMGQEVTMRCQPILGHNTVFWYRQTMMQGLELLAYFRNRAPLDDSGMPKDRFSAEMPDATLATLKIQPSEPRDSAVYFCASGSGRGDTGELFFGEGSRLTVL.